This T cell receptor (beta chain) comes out of a study of cytomegalovirus exposure and HLA in healthy donors. Study background: The same platform was used for the roughly 130 validation repertoires as for the approximately 730 first-cohort repertoires, as reported in a later analysis. Regarding the study as a whole: Altogether, some 170 TCR beta chains were recorded as cytomegalovirus-associated.

Repertoires were generated with immunoSEQ multiplex PCR, while TCRdb's copy carries only in-frame clones and drops some. The table shows approximately 150,000 clones, with over 80% occurring only once. The donors were in the approximately 130-subject validation cohort, distinct from the approximately 700-subject first cohort. Of note for this clone: What it binds is unknown.

From germline, CDR1 is MNHEY and CDR2 SVGAGI. The CDR3 sequence is 15 residues long. V was cut by 6 bases and J by 3 bases, with 17 bases left in between. The rearrangement joins TRBV6-5 to TRBJ1-2, with D hard to call. The TCR comes from a man aged 30 to 39 in good health and CMV-seropositive. Sequencing was carried out using PBMCs. The CDR3 coding sequence is TGTGCCAGCAGCGCCACACGCTCCCTTTACTATGGCTACACCTTC. This codes for CASSATRSLYYGYTF.